Shown below are 14 T cell receptor beta chains from a single sample sequenced in a study of human T cells and chemical hapten exposure. Via MiXCR, TCRdb re-called the RACE reads, giving one row per CDR3 protein. Of 130,000 or so distinct CDR3 sequences in the sample, around 8.3% are singletons; the top ten hold 1.5% to 2%. As to time point: healthy volunteer bleed at 2 weeks. Extraction of total RNA was performed on unfractionated whole blood. Sequencing was performed on whole blood. The receptors derive from a male donor in good health. Some clones in this sample may be carry-over from other donors' samples.

The rearrangement uses TRBV2 and TRBJ2-2; 10 bases map to TRBD1. CDR3 length: 15 amino acids. In germline, CDR1 is SNHLY, CDR2 FYNNEI. The V segment lost 5 bases and the J segment 9 bases; nucleotides outside the gene matches: 9. The CDR3 nucleotides read TGTGCCAGCAGTCCCCGGGACAGGGGCCCCCGGGAGCTGTTTTTT. Translating gives CASSPRDRGPRELFF.

This clonotype has just a few counts. V usage is TRBV27 and J usage is TRBJ1-2, with a weak D call TRBD1 (5 bases). V lost 0 bases, J lost 0 bases, and 14 bases lay in between. The CDR3 totals 17 residues. CDR1 and CDR2 (germline): MNHEY, SMNVEV (reference sequence). The CDR3 nucleotides read TGTGCCAGCAGTTTATCGTCTGGGGACCAACCTAACTATGGCTACACCTTC. As protein: CASSLSSGDQPNYGYTF.

This chain uses TRBV7-6 with TRBJ1-1; D is unclear. Trimming removed 5 bases at V and 0 bases at J, with 19 bases between. This CDR3 has 17 residues. Germline V lookup: CDR1 SGHVS, CDR2 FNYEAQ. In DNA, the CDR3 is TGTGCCAGCAGCCCCCAAGCGGGGTCGGGCATGAACACTGAAGCTTTCTTT. Translated, it gives CASSPQAGSGMNTEAFF.

This clonotype was seen repeatedly, ten times or more. V usage is TRBV9 and J usage is TRBJ2-2; D assignment may be TRBD1 or TRBD2 (5 bases each). From germline, CDR1 is SGDLS and CDR2 YYNGEE. The V end lost 6 bases, the J end lost 8 bases, and 14 bases lay between the germline ends. CDR3 size: 13 residues. The CDR3 bases are TGTGCCAGCACTCCGGGACCGACTGGGGAGCTGTTTTTT. Residues: CASTPGPTGELFF.

For this clonotype: A much bigger clone sits one base away, suggesting this may be a read error. This chain links TRBV5-1 with TRBJ2-3; 11 bases fit TRBD2. This CDR3 is 14 amino acids long. The ends lost 6 bases at V and 3 bases at J; junction bases unmatched: 3. Germline-derived CDR1 and CDR2 are SGHRS and YFSETQ. CDR3 sequence: CASKLAGDTDTQYF. The CDR3 nucleotides are TGCGCCAGCAAACTAGCGGGAGATACAGATACGCAGTATTTT.

With regard to this clonotype: At one of its ends the junction is not consistent with the germline gene, which may arise from a read error. The CDR3 sequence: CASSWQGEETQYF. For the CDR3, the DNA is TGTGCTAGCAGCTGGCAGGGGGAAGAGACCCAGTACTTC. The J gene is TRBJ2-5, the V gene TRBV7-2; 7 positions agree with TRBD1. The CDR3 is 13 residues long. Looked up from germline, CDR1 is SGHTA and CDR2 is FQGNSA. The full variable domain, rest sourced from reference TRBV7-2 and TRBJ2-5, is GAGVSQSPSNKVTEKGKDVELRCDPISGHTALYWYRQSLGQGLEFLIYFQGNSAPDKSGLPSDRFSAERTGGSVSTLTIQRTQQEDSAVYLCASSWQGEETQYFGPGTRLLVL.

In its sample, this clonotype was seen a few times. The chain is built from TRBV16 and TRBJ2-3; D gene uncertain. Per the germline V gene, CDR1 is KGHSY and CDR2 is FQNENV. CDR3 length: 17 residues. Trimming cost V 0 bases and J 4 bases, with 17 bases left between them. CDR3 DNA: TGTGCCAGCAGCCAATCGCGAGCTTTTTCAAATTCAGATACGCAGTATTTT. Its protein is CASSQSRAFSNSDTQYF.

This clonotype has at least ten counts. This chain joins TRBV7-2 and TRBJ1-2; D uncertain. The V and J ends lost 6 bases and 1 base respectively, with 12 bases between them. This CDR3 comprises 14 residues. Germline V lookup: CDR1 SGHTA, CDR2 FQGNSA. CDR3: CASRQDTNNYGYTF. The DNA for the CDR3 is TGTGCCAGCAGGCAGGATACTAATAACTATGGCTACACCTTC.

There are many counts of this clonotype. The J gene is TRBJ2-7, the V gene TRBV10-3; a weak D match, TRBD2 (6 bases). Per the germline V gene, CDR1 is ENHRY and CDR2 is SYGVKD. Trimming pared 3 bases from V and 4 bases from J, leaving 10 bases between. CDR3 size: 13 residues. CDR3 in amino acids: CAISDGGSYEQYF. As DNA, the CDR3 is TGTGCCATCAGTGACGGAGGGTCGTACGAGCAGTACTTC.

This clonotype turned up a few times. This chain links TRBV27 with TRBJ2-3; D is uncertain. Between the trimmed V and J ends, which lost 2 bases and 2 bases, there was a span of 5 bases. CDR3 size: 13 residues. Germline V CDR1 and CDR2: MNHEY, SMNVEV (reference sequence). The CDR3 is CASSLATTDTQYF. The DNA of the CDR3 is TGTGCCAGCAGTTTAGCGACCACAGATACGCAGTATTTT.

This clonotype showed up many times. The V call is TRBV4-1, the J call TRBJ2-5; D unclear. CDR1 and CDR2 from the germline V gene are MGHRA and YSYEKL. The V gene lost 0 bases and the J gene lost 0 bases, with 8 bases spanning the gap. This CDR3 comprises 15 residues. The DNA for the CDR3 is TGCGCCAGCAGCCAAGATCTGGCAGACCAAGAGACCCAGTACTTC. Protein sequence: CASSQDLADQETQYF.

Only a few counts were recorded for this clonotype. The genes are TRBV2 and TRBJ2-7; 9 bases fit TRBD2. After removal of 4 bases from V and 1 base from J, the junction contained 5 bases not matched to a gene. In germline, CDR1 is SNHLY, CDR2 FYNNEI. This CDR3 comprises 15 residues. The CDR3 region is CASSVSGSSSYEQYF. The CDR3 DNA follows: TGTGCCAGCAGTGTTAGCGGGAGTTCATCCTACGAGCAGTACTTC.

This clonotype was counted only a few times. The V gene is TRBV20-1, the J gene TRBJ1-1, with D perhaps TRBD1 (6 bases). Trimming shortened V by 4 bases and J by 1 base, and 13 bases separated the two germline ends. From germline, CDR1 is DFQATT and CDR2 SNEGSKA (reference sequence). The CDR3 totals 14 residues. The DNA of the CDR3 is TGCAGTGCTATTACCCCGGGGGCGAACACTGAAGCTTTCTTT. It codes for CSAITPGANTEAFF.

Comment on this clonotype: Mismatch with germline at one junction end may stem from a read error. V and J are TRBV7-9 and TRBJ1-5, with 7 bases lining up with TRBD1. Germline V CDR1 and CDR2: SEHNR, FQNEAQ (reference sequence). The CDR3 loop spans 16 amino acids. The CDR3 region has the DNA TGTGCCATCAGCCGACCGGACACAGGGGATAATCAGCCCCAGCATTTT. Its protein is CAISRPDTGDNQPQHF.